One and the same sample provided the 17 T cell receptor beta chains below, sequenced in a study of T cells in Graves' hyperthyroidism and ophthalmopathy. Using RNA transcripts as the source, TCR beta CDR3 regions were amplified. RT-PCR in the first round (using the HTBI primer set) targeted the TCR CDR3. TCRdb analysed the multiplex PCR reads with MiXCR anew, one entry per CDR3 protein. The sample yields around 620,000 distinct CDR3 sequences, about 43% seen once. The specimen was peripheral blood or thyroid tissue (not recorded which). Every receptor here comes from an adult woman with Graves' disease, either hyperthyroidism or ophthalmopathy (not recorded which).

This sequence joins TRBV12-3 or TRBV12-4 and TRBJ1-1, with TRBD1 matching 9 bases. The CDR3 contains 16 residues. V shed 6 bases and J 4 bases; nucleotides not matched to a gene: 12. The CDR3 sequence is CASRRPGQGVATEAFF. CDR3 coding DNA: TGTGCCAGCAGACGACCGGGACAGGGTGTGGCCACTGAAGCTTTCTTT.

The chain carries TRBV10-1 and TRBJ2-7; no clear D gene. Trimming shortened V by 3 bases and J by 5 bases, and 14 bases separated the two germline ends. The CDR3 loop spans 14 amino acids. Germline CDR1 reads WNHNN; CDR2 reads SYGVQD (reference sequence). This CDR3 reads CASSDGSLWDEQYF. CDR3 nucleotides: TGCGCCAGCAGTGATGGCTCACTCTGGGACGAGCAGTACTTC.

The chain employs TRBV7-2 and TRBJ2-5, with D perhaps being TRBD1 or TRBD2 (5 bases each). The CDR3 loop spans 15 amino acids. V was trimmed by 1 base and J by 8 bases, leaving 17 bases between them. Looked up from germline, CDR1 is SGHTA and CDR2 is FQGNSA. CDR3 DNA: TGTGCCAGCAGCTTAGTGCCCCAGGGAGAGGCTACCCAGTACTTC. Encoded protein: CASSLVPQGEATQYF.

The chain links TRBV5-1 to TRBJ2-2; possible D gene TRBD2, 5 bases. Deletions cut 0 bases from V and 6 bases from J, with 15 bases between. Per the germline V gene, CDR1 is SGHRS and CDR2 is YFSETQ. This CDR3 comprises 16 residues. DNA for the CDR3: TGCGCCAGCAGCTTGGGACTACTACGAACCGCCGGGGAGCTGTTTTTT. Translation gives CASSLGLLRTAGELFF.

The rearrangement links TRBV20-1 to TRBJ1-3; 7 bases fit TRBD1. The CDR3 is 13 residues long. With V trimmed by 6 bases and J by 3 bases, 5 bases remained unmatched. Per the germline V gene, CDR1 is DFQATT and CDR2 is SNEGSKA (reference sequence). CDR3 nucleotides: TGCAGTGCCAGTTACAGGGGTGGAAACACCATATATTTT. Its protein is CSASYRGGNTIYF.

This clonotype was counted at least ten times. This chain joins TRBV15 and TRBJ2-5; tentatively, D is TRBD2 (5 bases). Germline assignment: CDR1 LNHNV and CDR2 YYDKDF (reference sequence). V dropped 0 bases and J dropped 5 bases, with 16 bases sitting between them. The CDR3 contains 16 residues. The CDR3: CATSRDTGRRSETQYF. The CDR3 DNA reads TGTGCCACCAGCAGAGATACCGGCCGGAGGTCGGAGACCCAGTACTTC.

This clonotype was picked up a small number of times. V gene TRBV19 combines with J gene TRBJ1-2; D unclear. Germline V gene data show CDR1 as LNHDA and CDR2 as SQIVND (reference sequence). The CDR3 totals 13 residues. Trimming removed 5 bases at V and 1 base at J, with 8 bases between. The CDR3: CASSPQNNYGYTF. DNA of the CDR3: TGTGCCAGTAGTCCGCAGAATAACTATGGCTACACCTTC.

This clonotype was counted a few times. The CDR3 nucleotides read TGTGCCAGTAGTAAGACGGCAACTAATCAGCCCCAGCATTTT. Amino acids: CASSKTATNQPQHF. The chain has TRBV19 and TRBJ1-5; D is unclear. The CDR3 has 14 amino acids. Germline V CDR1 and CDR2: LNHDA, SQIVND (reference sequence). The V end was cut by 4 bases, the J end by 4 bases, with 11 bases between.

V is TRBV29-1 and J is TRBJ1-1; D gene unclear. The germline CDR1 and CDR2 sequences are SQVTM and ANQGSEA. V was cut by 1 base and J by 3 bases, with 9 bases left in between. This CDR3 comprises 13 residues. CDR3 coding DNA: TGCAGCGTTGAAGTTCAGGAGTACACTGAAGCTTTCTTT. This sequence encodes CSVEVQEYTEAFF. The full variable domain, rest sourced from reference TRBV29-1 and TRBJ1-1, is SAVISQKPSRDICQRGTSLTIQCQVDSQVTMMFWYRQQPGQSLTLIATANQGSEATYESGFVIDKFPISRPNLTFSTLTVSNMSPEDSSIYLCSVEVQEYTEAFFGQGTRLTVV.

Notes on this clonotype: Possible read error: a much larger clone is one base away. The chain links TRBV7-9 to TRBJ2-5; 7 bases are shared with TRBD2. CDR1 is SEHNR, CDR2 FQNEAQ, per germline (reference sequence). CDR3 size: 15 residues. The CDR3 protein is CASSSDGRETETRYF. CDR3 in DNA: TGTGCCAGCAGCTCAGACGGGCGGGAGACAGAGACCCGGTACTTC. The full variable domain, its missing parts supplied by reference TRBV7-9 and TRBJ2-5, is DTGVSQNPRHKITKRGQNVTFRCDPISEHNRLYWYRQTLGQGPEFLTYFQNEAQLEKSRLLSDRFSAERPKGSFSTLEIQRTEQGDSAMYLCASSSDGRETETRYFGPGTRLLVL.

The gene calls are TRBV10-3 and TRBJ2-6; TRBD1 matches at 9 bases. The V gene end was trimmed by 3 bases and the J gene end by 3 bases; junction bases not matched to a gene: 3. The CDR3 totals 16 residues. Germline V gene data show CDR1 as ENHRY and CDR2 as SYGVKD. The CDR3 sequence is CAISDGTGYGANVLTF. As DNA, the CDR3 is TGTGCCATCAGTGATGGGACAGGGTATGGGGCCAACGTCCTGACTTTC.

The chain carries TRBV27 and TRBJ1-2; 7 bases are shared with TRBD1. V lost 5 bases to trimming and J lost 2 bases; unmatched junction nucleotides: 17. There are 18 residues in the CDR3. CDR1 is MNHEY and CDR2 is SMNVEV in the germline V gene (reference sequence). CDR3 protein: CASSVKRGHQGVNYGYTF. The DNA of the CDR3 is TGTGCCAGCAGTGTTAAGAGGGGCCATCAGGGGGTAAACTATGGCTACACCTTC.

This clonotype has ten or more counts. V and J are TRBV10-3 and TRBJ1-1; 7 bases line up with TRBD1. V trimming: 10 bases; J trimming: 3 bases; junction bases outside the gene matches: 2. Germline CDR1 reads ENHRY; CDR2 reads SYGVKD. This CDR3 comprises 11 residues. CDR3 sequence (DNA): TGTGCCACCACAGGGGACACTGAAGCTTTCTTT. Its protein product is CATTGDTEAFF.

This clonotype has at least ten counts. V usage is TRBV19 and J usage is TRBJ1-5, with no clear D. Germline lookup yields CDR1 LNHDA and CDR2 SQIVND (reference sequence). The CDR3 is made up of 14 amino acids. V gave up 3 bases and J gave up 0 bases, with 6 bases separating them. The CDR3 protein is CASSIWGSNQPQHF. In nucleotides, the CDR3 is TGTGCCAGTAGTATCTGGGGTAGCAATCAGCCCCAGCATTTT.

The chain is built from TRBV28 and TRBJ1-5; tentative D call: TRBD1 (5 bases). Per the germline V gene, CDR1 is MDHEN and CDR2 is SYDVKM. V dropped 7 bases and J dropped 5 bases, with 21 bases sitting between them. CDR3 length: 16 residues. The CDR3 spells CASNPWARATYQPQHF. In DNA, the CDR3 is TGTGCCAGCAATCCCTGGGCCAGGGCAACTTATCAGCCCCAGCATTTT.

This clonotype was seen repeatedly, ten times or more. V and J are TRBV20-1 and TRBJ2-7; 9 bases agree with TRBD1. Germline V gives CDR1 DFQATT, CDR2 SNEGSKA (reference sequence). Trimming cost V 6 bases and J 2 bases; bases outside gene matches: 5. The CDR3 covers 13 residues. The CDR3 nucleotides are TGCAGTGCCGGGACAGGGAGGGCCTACGAGCAGTACTTC. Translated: CSAGTGRAYEQYF.

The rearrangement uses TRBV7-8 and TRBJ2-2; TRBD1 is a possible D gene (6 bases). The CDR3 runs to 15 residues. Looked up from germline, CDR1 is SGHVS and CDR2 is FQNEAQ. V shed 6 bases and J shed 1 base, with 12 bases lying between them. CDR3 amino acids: CASSLDRRNTGELFF. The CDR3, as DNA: TGTGCCAGCAGTCTCGACAGGCGGAACACCGGGGAGCTGTTTTTT. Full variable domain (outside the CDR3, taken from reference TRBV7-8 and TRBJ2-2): GAGVSQSPRYKVAKRGQDVALRCDPISGHVSLFWYQQALGQGPEFLTYFQNEAQLDKSGLPSDRFFAERPEGSVSTLKIQRTQQEDSAVYLCASSLDRRNTGELFFGEGSRLTVL.